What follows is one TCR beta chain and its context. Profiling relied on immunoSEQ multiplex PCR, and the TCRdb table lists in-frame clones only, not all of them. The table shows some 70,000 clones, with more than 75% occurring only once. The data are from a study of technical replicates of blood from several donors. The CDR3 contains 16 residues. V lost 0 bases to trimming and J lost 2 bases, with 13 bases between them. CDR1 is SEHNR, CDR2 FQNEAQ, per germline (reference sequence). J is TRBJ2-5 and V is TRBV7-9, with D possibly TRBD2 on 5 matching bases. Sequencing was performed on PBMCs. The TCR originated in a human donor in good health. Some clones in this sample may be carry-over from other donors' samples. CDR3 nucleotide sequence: TGTGCCAGCAGCTTAGCGTTCGGGAAAGTACAAGAGACCCAGTACTTC. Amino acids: CASSLAFGKVQETQYF.